The entry that follows covers one TCR beta chain sequence. This CDR3 spans 16 amino acids. Looked up from germline, CDR1 is LGHDT and CDR2 is YNNKEL (reference sequence). This sample is part of a study of human CD8 memory T cell subsets. Scientists made TCR beta libraries using UMI-labeled 5' RACE. One entry per CDR3 protein, without DNA, is what TCRdb gives after re-calling the 5' RACE reads. The sample's table shows about 18,000 distinct CDR3 sequences. This chain uses TRBV3-1 with TRBJ2-1; TCRdb's D call of TRBD2 is untestable without DNA. Input material: CD8+ T cells from PBMCs. The TCR sequence derives from a human donor in good health. The CDR3 reads CASSRDLAGANNEQFF.